The 22 T cell receptor beta chains below come from one sample, sequenced in a study of cytomegalovirus exposure and HLA in healthy donors (dated by TCRdb to the late 2010s). Libraries were prepared through the immunoSEQ multiplex PCR assay. The multiplex PCR relied on a mix of 60 forward primers for TCR Vbeta segments and 13 reverse primers for TCR Jbeta segments. The immuneACCESS repertoire file appears here via TCRdb, limited to in-frame rearrangements. These files lack a portion of the clones; in checked studies, under half of the deficit traces to unresolved V genes, and the cause of the others is not known. Here the sample has 160,000 or so clones; roughly 80% occur a single time. Clones ranked in the top ten supply 8.5% of the sample. The sequenced material came from PBMCs. The receptors come from a male donor in good health and CMV-seropositive.

V is TRBV9 and J is TRBJ2-7; 9 bases are shared with TRBD2. This CDR3 contains 15 residues. After removal of 0 bases from V and 4 bases from J, the junction contained 5 bases not matched to a gene. Germline V gene data show CDR1 as SGDLS and CDR2 as YYNGEE. In DNA, the CDR3 is TGTGCCAGCAGCGTAGGTGCGGGAGGGCCTTACGAGCAGTACTTC. It specifies CASSVGAGGPYEQYF.

The CDR3 DNA sequence: TGTGCCAGCAGTCTGAGCTCAACTAATGAAAAACTGTTTTTT. This sequence encodes CASSLSSTNEKLFF. The rearrangement joins TRBV28 to TRBJ1-4; D unclear. Germline lookup yields CDR1 MDHEN and CDR2 SYDVKM. Trimming removed 5 bases at V and 0 bases at J, with 7 bases between. The CDR3 covers 14 residues.

The chain couples TRBV9 to TRBJ2-5; 13 bases agree with TRBD2. CDR3 length: 19 amino acids. Per germline, CDR1 SGDLS and CDR2 YYNGEE. V shed 0 bases, J shed 1 base, and the junction held 9 bases outside the gene matches. The CDR3 DNA follows: TGTGCCAGCAGCGTAGCTCCACTGGGACTAGCGGGACCCCAAGAGACCCAGTACTTC. This encodes CASSVAPLGLAGPQETQYF.

The chain couples TRBV6-1 to TRBJ1-6; D is perhaps TRBD1 (5 bases). The germline V gene encodes CDR1 MNHNS and CDR2 SASEGT. Trimming shortened V by 5 bases and J by 8 bases, and 16 bases separated the two germline ends. This CDR3 region has 15 residues. The CDR3 sequence is CASSPTTEAYSPLHF. CDR3 DNA sequence: TGTGCCAGCAGTCCGACGACAGAAGCCTATTCACCCCTCCACTTT.

This sequence joins TRBV9 and TRBJ1-3; D is unclear. The CDR3 contains 16 residues. V shed 0 bases and J shed 0 bases, with 10 bases lying between them. Germline-derived CDR1 and CDR2 are SGDLS and YYNGEE. DNA of the CDR3: TGTGCCAGCAGCGTAGGAGTGGGCACCTCTGGAAACACCATATATTTT. Translated, it gives CASSVGVGTSGNTIYF.

The chain recombines TRBV30 with TRBJ1-1, with D perhaps matching TRBD1 (6 bases). The germline V gene encodes CDR1 GTSNPN and CDR2 SVGIG (reference sequence). The CDR3 totals 13 residues. V was pared by 3 bases and J by 3 bases, with 11 bases between. The CDR3 bases are TGTGCCTGGAGAGGGGGGGGAGACACTGAAGCTTTCTTT. It specifies CAWRGGGDTEAFF.

The chain recombines TRBV9 with TRBJ2-5, with 7 nucleotides matching TRBD1. The CDR3 loop spans 16 amino acids. The V and J ends lost 1 base and 1 base, in that order; junction bases with no gene match: 7. Per the germline V gene, CDR1 is SGDLS and CDR2 is YYNGEE. The CDR3 is CASSVNPDRPQETQYF. CDR3 DNA sequence: TGTGCCAGCAGCGTAAACCCGGACAGGCCCCAAGAGACCCAGTACTTC.

CDR3 amino acids: CASSPRVSGQETQYF. The DNA of the CDR3 is TGTGCCAGCTCACCGCGGGTTAGCGGACAAGAGACCCAGTACTTC. The rearrangement uses TRBV18 and TRBJ2-5; D is perhaps TRBD2 (6 bases). Germline CDR1 reads KGHSH; CDR2 reads LQKENI. There are 15 residues in the CDR3. V dropped 3 bases and J dropped 2 bases, with 13 bases sitting between them.

V usage is TRBV7-6 and J usage is TRBJ2-3, with D perhaps TRBD1 (5 bases). V lost 1 base, J lost 6 bases, and 14 bases lay in between. CDR3 length: 15 residues. CDR1 and CDR2 (germline): SGHVS, FNYEAQ. The CDR3 nucleotides are TGTGCCAGCAGCTTAGGTGGGGCCGTTCCGGATACGCAGTATTTT. Amino acid sequence: CASSLGGAVPDTQYF.

The rearrangement joins TRBV28 to TRBJ1-1; D unclear. The CDR3 has 14 residues. The germline V gene has CDR1 MDHEN and CDR2 SYDVKM. The germline V and J ends were trimmed by 6 bases and 1 base, with 12 bases remaining between them. The CDR3 sequence: CASSPEAENTEAFF. CDR3 in DNA: TGTGCCAGCAGCCCGGAGGCGGAGAACACTGAAGCTTTCTTT. Drawing the rest from reference TRBV28 and TRBJ1-1, the complete variable domain is DVKVTQSSRYLVKRTGEKVFLECVQDMDHENMFWYRQDPGLGLRLIYFSYDVKMKEKGDIPEGYSVSREKKERFSLILESASTNQTSMYLCASSPEAENTEAFFGQGTRLTVV.

Worth noting for this clone: The sample holds other DNA sequences that translate to the same CDR3. The V and J genes are TRBV5-1 and TRBJ1-6; weak D call: TRBD1 (6 bases). This CDR3 region has 17 residues. Germline V gene sequence: CDR1 SGHRS, CDR2 YFSETQ. V lost 3 bases, J lost 0 bases, and 13 bases lay in between. CDR3 DNA: TGCGCCAGCAGCTCTCTAGACAGGAGCTCCTATAATTCACCCCTCCACTTT. It yields the protein CASSSLDRSSYNSPLHF.

In DNA form, the CDR3 reads TGTGCCACCAGCAGGGGGCGCCCGAGCTCCTACAATGAGCAGTTCTTC. This gives the protein CATSRGRPSSYNEQFF. The chain carries TRBV15 and TRBJ2-1; TRBD1 might be the D (5 bases). Trimming removed 3 bases at V and 0 bases at J, with 12 bases between. CDR1 LNHNV and CDR2 YYDKDF come from the germline V gene (reference sequence). The CDR3 contains 16 residues.

This clone appeared a few times. The gene calls are TRBV4-3 and TRBJ2-1, with TRBD2 matching over 14 bases. This CDR3 region has 17 residues. In germline, CDR1 is LGHNA, CDR2 YSLEER. V lost 3 bases and J lost 7; bases outside the gene matches: 8. CDR3 nucleotide sequence: TGCGCCAGCAGCCAGACTAGCGGGAGGGCCGTTTGGAATGAGCAGTTCTTC. It encodes CASSQTSGRAVWNEQFF.

This rearrangement joins TRBV30 to TRBJ1-1; no reliable D call. The length of the CDR3 is 12 residues. Trimming cost V 5 bases and J 4 bases, with 11 bases left between them. Germline values: CDR1 GTSNPN, CDR2 SVGIG (reference sequence). CDR3 sequence reads: CAWRLGSTEAFF. Here the CDR3 DNA reads TGTGCCTGGCGCCTGGGCAGCACTGAAGCTTTCTTT.

Comments on this clone: This sample includes further DNA sequences coding for the same CDR3. The chain employs TRBV2 and TRBJ2-2, with D maybe TRBD1 (6 bases). CDR3 length: 16 residues. Germline CDR1 and CDR2: SNHLY and FYNNEI. Trimming took off 6 bases at V and 3 bases at J, with 17 bases between the two ends. The CDR3 sequence is CASRARTGQDTGELFF. The CDR3, as DNA: TGTGCCAGCAGGGCCCGGACGGGACAAGACACCGGGGAGCTGTTTTTT.

The J gene is TRBJ1-5, the V gene TRBV28; 8 nucleotides agree with TRBD1. The CDR3 covers 15 residues. CDR1 MDHEN and CDR2 SYDVKM come from the germline V gene. The V and J ends lost 6 bases and 4 bases, in that order; junction bases with no gene match: 8. The DNA of the CDR3 is TGTGCCAGCAGCGGACAGGGTAACCTGAATCAGCCCCAGCATTTT. This codes for CASSGQGNLNQPQHF. The full variable domain, completed using reference TRBV28 and TRBJ1-5, is DVKVTQSSRYLVKRTGEKVFLECVQDMDHENMFWYRQDPGLGLRLIYFSYDVKMKEKGDIPEGYSVSREKKERFSLILESASTNQTSMYLCASSGQGNLNQPQHFGDGTRLSIL.

The V gene is TRBV7-2, the J gene TRBJ2-1, with TRBD1 matching 8 bases. This CDR3 has 16 residues. Losses at the gene ends were 6 bases for V and 8 bases for J; bases not matched to a gene: 15. Germline V gene lookup returns CDR1 SGHTA and CDR2 FQGNSA. The CDR3 coding sequence is TGTGCCAGCAGGGTTAGTGTGGTCAGGGGGCGAGATGAGCAGTTCTTC. Amino acid sequence: CASRVSVVRGRDEQFF.

The rearrangement links TRBV2 to TRBJ2-7; D is unclear. The CDR3 is 14 amino acids. Per the germline V gene, CDR1 is SNHLY and CDR2 is FYNNEI. V lost 0 bases and J 5 bases, leaving 11 bases between the germline ends. The CDR3 sequence: CASSEARTRNEQYF. The CDR3 DNA reads as TGTGCCAGCAGTGAAGCCAGAACAAGAAACGAGCAGTACTTC.

This clone showed up just once. This sequence joins TRBV2 and TRBJ2-7, with a possible D match to TRBD1 (5 bases). Trimming stripped 8 bases from V and 2 bases from J, with 10 bases between. CDR3 size: 12 residues. Germline CDR1 SNHLY, CDR2 FYNNEI. The CDR3 sequence: CASRTSTYEQYF. The CDR3 bases are TGTGCCAGCCGGACAAGTACCTACGAGCAGTACTTC.

The table lists this clone with a few counts. V gene TRBV7-2 combines with J gene TRBJ2-7, with TRBD2 matching 8 bases. CDR3 length: 14 amino acids. V lost 8 bases to trimming and J lost 6 bases; unmatched junction nucleotides: 12. The germline gives CDR1 SGHTA, CDR2 FQGNSA. The DNA of the CDR3 is TGTGCCAGCCGCCGCGGGGGGCCATCACTCGAGCAGTACTTC. This translates into CASRRGGPSLEQYF.

The chain combines TRBV4-1 with TRBJ1-3, with D unclear. The germline V gene encodes CDR1 MGHRA and CDR2 YSYEKL. V was clipped by 0 bases and J by 0 bases, with 15 bases between them. This CDR3 has 18 amino acids. Here the CDR3 DNA reads TGCGCCAGCAGCCAAGATTCGGTCGGGGTCGGCTCTGGAAACACCATATATTTT. Translation: CASSQDSVGVGSGNTIYF.

V is TRBV28 and J is TRBJ1-5; possible D gene TRBD1, 5 bases. The CDR3 has 16 residues. V was pared by 2 bases and J by 0 bases, with 11 bases between. Germline V CDR1 and CDR2: MDHEN, SYDVKM. CDR3 sequence (DNA): TGTGCCAGCAGTTTACACAGGTCCTATAGCAATCAGCCCCAGCATTTT. It specifies CASSLHRSYSNQPQHF.